A selection of T cell receptor beta chains follows, all from one sample in a study of T-cell reconstitution after alpha-beta-depleted transplantation in children. Using its own MiXCR run on the PCR reads, TCRdb lists one record per CDR3 protein. The table records tens of thousands of distinct CDR3 sequences, under 60% of them present only once. The sample here was peripheral blood, taken before TCRalphabeta/CD19-depleted stem cell transplant. These receptor sequences come from a boy under two years old with SCID, due to receive a stem cell transplant. Both conserved end residues are part of each CDR3. D genes are given only for firm matches. Size values are once, few and many counts, or a class for expanded clones, and some rows have none.

v_gene	abundance	j_gene	d_gene	CDR3aa	CDR3nt
TRBV5-4	-	TRBJ2-1	-	CASSPGAGIRNYNEQFF	TGTGCCAGCAGCCCGGGGGCGGGGATCCGGAACTACAATGAGCAGTTCTTC
TRBV10-3	-	TRBJ2-3	TRBD2	CATGLAGPDTQYF	TGTGCCACGGGACTAGCGGGGCCAGATACGCAGTATTTT
TRBV20-1	-	TRBJ2-7	-	CSARPTAAPYEQYF	TGCAGTGCCCGACCAACAGCGGCCCCCTACGAGCAGTACTTC
TRBV18	once	TRBJ2-5	-	CASSPEEETQYF	TGTGCCAGCTCACCCGAAGAAGAGACCCAGTACTTC
TRBV29-1	many	TRBJ2-4	-	CSVEAPSGITEADIQYF	TGCAGCGTTGAAGCTCCCTCCGGGATCACGGAGGCGGACATTCAGTACTTC
TRBV28	-	TRBJ2-7	-	CASTIAHEQYF	TGTGCCAGCACGATAGCTCACGAGCAGTACTTC
TRBV27	-	TRBJ1-6	-	CASSPRQAGSPLHF	TGTGCCAGCAGTCCGAGACAGGCTGGTTCACCCCTCCACTTT
TRBV5-1	many	TRBJ1-1	-	CASSLVGPMNTEAFF	TGCGCCAGCAGCTTGGTGGGGCCTATGAACACTGAAGCTTTCTTT
TRBV5-5	-	TRBJ2-1	-	CASSGVTGEQFF	TGTGCCAGCAGCGGTGTAACGGGTGAGCAGTTCTTC
TRBV5-1	once	TRBJ1-3	TRBD1	CASSPGTGFSGNTIYF	TGCGCCAGCAGCCCCGGGACAGGCTTCTCTGGAAACACCATATATTTT
TRBV7-6	many	TRBJ1-6	-	CASRNFDSPLHF	TGTGCCAGCAGAAATTTCGATTCACCCCTCCACTTT
TRBV6-2/TRBV6-3	few	TRBJ2-5	-	CASSYYGPRGTQYF	TGTGCCAGCAGTTACTACGGCCCAAGGGGGACCCAGTACTTC
TRBV10-2	few	TRBJ1-2	-	CASTGAGNGYTF	TGCGCCAGTACCGGGGCAGGGAATGGCTACACCTTC
TRBV5-1	-	TRBJ1-1	-	CASSSDVGTEAFF	TGCGCCAGCAGCTCCGATGTGGGCACTGAAGCTTTCTTT
TRBV6-1	few	TRBJ1-5	-	CASSEEEGTGNQPQHF	TGTGCCAGCAGTGAAGAGGAGGGAACAGGGAATCAGCCCCAGCATTTT
TRBV6-1	-	TRBJ2-7	-	CASSEWKRLGQYF	TGTGCCAGCAGTGAATGGAAGCGATTGGGGCAGTACTTC
TRBV5-1	-	TRBJ1-1	-	CASSHPRGQTNTEAFF	TGCGCCAGCAGCCACCCTCGTGGACAAACGAACACTGAAGCTTTCTTT
TRBV6-5	once	TRBJ2-7	TRBD2	CASSYGGLGVYEQYF	TGTGCCAGCAGTTACGGGGGACTAGGCGTCTACGAGCAGTACTTC
TRBV5-5	once	TRBJ2-1	-	CASSLSAASAYNEQFF	TGTGCCAGCAGCCTGAGCGCCGCTAGCGCCTACAATGAGCAGTTCTTC
TRBV6-4	few	TRBJ2-3	TRBD2	CASSEGSGGTDTQYF	TGTGCCAGCAGTGAGGGAAGCGGGGGCACAGATACGCAGTATTTT
TRBV5-6	-	TRBJ2-5	-	CASSFAGPQETQYF	TGTGCCAGCAGCTTCGCAGGGCCCCAAGAGACCCAGTACTTC
TRBV6-2/TRBV6-3	-	TRBJ2-1	-	CASTAVGEYNEQFF	TGTGCCAGCACTGCGGTTGGGGAATACAATGAGCAGTTCTTC
TRBV28	many	TRBJ1-1	-	CASSLDAGWGGTEAFF	TGTGCCAGCAGTTTAGATGCAGGGTGGGGTGGGACTGAAGCTTTCTTT